The 26 T cell receptor beta chains in this list originate from one sample, sequenced in a study of T cell responses to AZD1222 COVID-19 vaccine. Here immunoSEQ multiplex PCR was the method, and the copy in TCRdb shows in-frame clones only, minus some. The sample lists over 75,000 clones, roughly nine tenths seen once, with 2.2% in the top ten. The sequenced sample was peripheral blood, obtained on day 0 of AZD1222 vaccination. These receptors originate from an adult in good health.

This chain uses TRBV29-1 with TRBJ2-7, with D possibly called TRBD1 or TRBD2 (5 bases each). Germline V CDR1 and CDR2: SQVTM, ANQGSEA. The CDR3 runs to 12 residues. The CDR3 DNA follows: TGCAGTGTACGGGGCCCTTCCCTAGAGCAGTACTTC. Residues: CSVRGPSLEQYF.

This chain joins TRBV6-5 and TRBJ1-5; possible D gene TRBD1, 6 bases. This CDR3 has 15 residues. The V gene's germline CDR1 is MNHEY and CDR2 SVGAGI. Trimming removed 0 bases at V and 3 bases at J, with 9 bases between. The chain's CDR3 is CASSYSHRDNQPQHF. The CDR3 DNA follows: TGTGCCAGCAGTTACTCTCACAGGGACAATCAGCCCCAGCATTTT.

V is TRBV5-1 and J is TRBJ1-3, with TRBD1 identical over 9 bases. The V gene end was trimmed by 3 bases and the J gene end by 4 bases; junction bases not matched to a gene: 2. This CDR3 has 14 amino acids. Germline CDR1 reads SGHRS; CDR2 reads YFSETQ. The DNA for the CDR3 is TGCGCCAGCAGCTGGACAGGGGACGGAAACACCATATATTTT. This gives the protein CASSWTGDGNTIYF.

The chain recombines TRBV4-2 with TRBJ1-5, with 8 bases identical to TRBD1. Unmatched junction bases numbered 7, after V lost 3 bases and J lost 6 bases. The CDR3 contains 15 residues. CDR1 is LGHNA and CDR2 is YNFKEQ in the germline V gene. The CDR3 DNA is TGTGCCAGCAGCCAGAATACAGGGGGTAGTCAGCCCCAGCATTTT. It yields the protein CASSQNTGGSQPQHF.

This clone was seen a handful of times. The V and J genes are TRBV7-8 and TRBJ1-3; D is perhaps TRBD1 (5 bases). The germline gives CDR1 SGHVS, CDR2 FQNEAQ. The V end was cut by 5 bases, the J end by 3 bases, with 23 bases between. The CDR3 length is 18 residues. CDR3 loop: CASSPSVGGEGYGNTIYF. The CDR3 DNA follows: TGTGCCAGCAGCCCCTCTGTTGGGGGGGAGGGTTATGGAAACACCATATATTTT.

This clone was picked up one time. The chain employs TRBV9 and TRBJ2-2, with 10 bases aligning to TRBD1. The CDR3 is 14 amino acids. CDR1 SGDLS and CDR2 YYNGEE come from the germline V gene. Trimming took 4 bases from V and 4 from J; bases not matched to a gene: 1. DNA for the CDR3: TGTGCCAGCAGCAGGGACAGGGGCACCGGGGAGCTGTTTTTT. Translated: CASSRDRGTGELFF.

This chain uses TRBV19 with TRBJ1-2, with 7 bases fitting TRBD1. V lost 5 bases and J lost 5; bases outside the gene matches: 11. The CDR3 length is 15 residues. Per germline, CDR1 LNHDA and CDR2 SQIVND (reference sequence). Written as DNA, the CDR3 is TGTGCCAGTAGTCCAACAGGGGCGACCGAGTATGGCTACACCTTC. Its protein product is CASSPTGATEYGYTF. The full variable domain, with the rest looked up from reference TRBV19 and TRBJ1-2, is DGGITQSPKYLFRKEGQNVTLSCEQNLNHDAMYWYRQDPGQGLRLIYYSQIVNDFQKGDIAEGYSVSREKKESFPLTVTSAQKNPTAFYLCASSPTGATEYGYTFGSGTRLTVV.

The V call is TRBV10-3, the J call TRBJ2-3; no firm D call. Per the germline V gene, CDR1 is ENHRY and CDR2 is SYGVKD. V lost 4 bases, J lost 6 bases, and 8 bases lay in between. The CDR3 has 12 amino acids. The CDR3 sequence: CAISGASDTQYF. CDR3 nucleotides: TGTGCCATCAGTGGGGCCTCTGATACGCAGTATTTT.

The chain is built from TRBV18 and TRBJ2-5; D unresolved. The V end lost 2 bases, the J end lost 2 bases, and 15 bases lay between the germline ends. Germline values: CDR1 KGHSH, CDR2 LQKENI. This CDR3 has 16 residues. The CDR3 DNA reads TGTGCCAGCTCACCATCAGCGACCGGATTGCAAGAGACCCAGTACTTC. Translated: CASSPSATGLQETQYF. Supplemented by reference TRBV18 and TRBJ2-5, the full variable domain reads NAGVMQNPRHLVRRRGQEARLRCSPMKGHSHVYWYRQLPEEGLKFMVYLQKENIIDESGMPKERFSAEFPKEGPSILRIQQVVRGDSAAYFCASSPSATGLQETQYFGPGTRLLVL.

This clone was observed once. The gene calls are TRBV5-1 and TRBJ2-5; D call uncertain. CDR3 size: 13 residues. Germline CDR1 is SGHRS and CDR2 is YFSETQ. Trimming shortened V by 3 bases and J by 4 bases, and 10 bases separated the two germline ends. DNA of the CDR3: TGCGCCAGCAGCTCACCTCGGCTAGAGACCCAGTACTTC. It translates to CASSSPRLETQYF.

The J gene is TRBJ1-6, the V gene TRBV6-5; D remains unclear. This CDR3 has 15 residues. The germline V and J ends were trimmed by 0 bases and 7 bases, with 10 bases remaining between them. Germline values: CDR1 MNHEY, CDR2 SVGAGI. The CDR3 DNA follows: TGTGCCAGCAGTTACTCCCTCGTTACGAATTCACCCCTCCACTTT. Translation: CASSYSLVTNSPLHF.

This chain uses TRBV10-3 with TRBJ2-3; the D is unclear. The CDR3 totals 14 residues. CDR1 ENHRY and CDR2 SYGVKD come from the germline V gene. V lost 2 bases and J 5 bases, leaving 11 bases between the germline ends. The CDR3 nucleotides are TGTGCCATCAGTGAGGGACCTTCACAAGATACGCAGTATTTT. Protein product: CAISEGPSQDTQYF.

The CDR3 sequence is CASSLGGTAANYGYTF. CDR3 bases: TGTGCCAGCAGCCTTGGTGGGACGGCCGCTAACTATGGCTACACCTTC. The chain recombines TRBV7-2 with TRBJ1-2; tentative D call: TRBD1 (5 bases). The CDR3 length is 16 residues. Trimming took 5 bases from V and 0 from J, leaving 16 bases between them. Germline V lookup: CDR1 SGHTA, CDR2 FQGNSA.

This clone has a single count. J is TRBJ2-2 and V is TRBV5-1; 8 nucleotides agree with TRBD1. CDR3 size: 16 residues. The germline CDR1 and CDR2 sequences are SGHRS and YFSETQ. The trim removed 0 bases at V and 6 bases at J, leaving 7 bases unmatched. CDR3 coding DNA: TGCGCCAGCAGCTTGGTGGTGACAGGGGTGCCCGGGGAGCTGTTTTTT. Amino acids: CASSLVVTGVPGELFF. Looking up the rest from reference TRBV5-1 and TRBJ2-2 gives the full variable domain: KAGVTQTPRYLIKTRGQQVTLSCSPISGHRSVSWYQQTPGQGLQFLFEYFSETQRNKGNFPGRFSGRQFSNSRSEMNVSTLELGDSALYLCASSLVVTGVPGELFFGEGSRLTVL.

V is TRBV7-6 and J is TRBJ2-6; TRBD2 matches 7 bases. The CDR3 is made up of 17 amino acids. Germline V gives CDR1 SGHVS, CDR2 FNYEAQ. Losses at the gene ends were 7 bases for V and 0 bases for J; bases not matched to a gene: 9. The CDR3 coding sequence is TGTGCCAGCACTTCTAGCGGAGAAATCTCTGGGGCCAACGTCCTGACTTTC. It is translated as CASTSSGEISGANVLTF.

The chain recombines TRBV18 with TRBJ2-7; D is undetermined. CDR1 is KGHSH, CDR2 LQKENI, per germline. The CDR3 is 12 residues long. V lost 5 bases, J lost 7 bases, and 12 bases lay in between. CDR3 sequence reads: CASSDNRVEQYF. Written as DNA, the CDR3 is TGTGCCAGCTCAGACAACCGGGTGGAGCAGTACTTC.

The count of this clone is one. The gene calls are TRBV6-2 or TRBV6-3 and TRBJ2-7; D uncertain. V lost 2 bases and J 5 bases, leaving 16 bases between the germline ends. CDR1 MNHEY and CDR2 SVGEGT come from the germline V gene. The CDR3 extends over 15 amino acids. In DNA form, the CDR3 reads TGTGCCAGCAGTTACGGCCGGAAGTCCTCGGACGAGCAGTACTTC. Its translation is CASSYGRKSSDEQYF.

The rearrangement links TRBV12-5 to TRBJ2-3; D gene unclear. V was cut by 3 bases and J by 2 bases, with 6 bases left in between. Germline-derived CDR1 and CDR2 are LGHNT and FRNRAP. This CDR3 is built from 13 residues. The CDR3 reads CASGFGLTDTQYF. The CDR3 bases are TGTGCTAGTGGTTTCGGCCTCACAGATACGCAGTATTTT.

The chain has TRBV19 and TRBJ2-1; D is ambiguous. CDR1 and CDR2 from the germline V gene are LNHDA and SQIVND (reference sequence). The CDR3 runs to 13 residues. The V gene lost 3 bases and the J gene lost 10 bases, with 13 bases spanning the gap. As DNA, the CDR3 is TGTGCCAGTAGTATTGCCGCGGCCCGCGAGCAGTTCTTC. Translation: CASSIAAAREQFF.

The chain recombines TRBV5-5 with TRBJ1-1; D remains unclear. CDR1 and CDR2 from the germline V gene are SGHKS and YYEKEE (reference sequence). The CDR3 covers 14 residues. The V and J ends lost 4 bases and 4 bases respectively, with 14 bases between them. The chain's CDR3 is CASSANRAFTEAFF. The CDR3 nucleotides are TGTGCCAGCAGCGCGAACCGGGCCTTCACTGAAGCTTTCTTT.

The chain links TRBV2 to TRBJ1-1; 7 nucleotides match TRBD1. Trimming cost V 6 bases and J 11 bases; bases outside gene matches: 6. The CDR3 contains 11 residues. Germline CDR1 and CDR2: SNHLY and FYNNEI. In DNA form, the CDR3 reads TGTGCCAGCAGCCTAGGGGGCCGGGCTTTCTTT. Its protein is CASSLGGRAFF.

The chain combines TRBV6-5 with TRBJ1-2; D call uncertain. V was trimmed by 4 bases and J by 7 bases, leaving 10 bases between them. The CDR3 is made up of 12 amino acids. Germline CDR1 MNHEY, CDR2 SVGAGI. Written as DNA, the CDR3 is TGTGCCAGCAGTTCCCAGACTGCTGGCTACACCTTC. This codes for CASSSQTAGYTF.

V and J are TRBV4-1 and TRBJ2-3; tentatively, D is TRBD2 (5 bases). In germline, CDR1 is MGHRA, CDR2 YSYEKL. The length of the CDR3 is 15 residues. V was shortened by 2 bases and J by 0 bases, with 9 bases between the two germline ends. CDR3 loop: CASSQSGTSTDTQYF. Here the CDR3 DNA reads TGCGCCAGCAGCCAAAGCGGCACCAGCACAGATACGCAGTATTTT.

The gene calls are TRBV5-1 and TRBJ2-1; 7 bases align to TRBD2. CDR1 is SGHRS and CDR2 is YFSETQ in the germline V gene. J gave up 10 bases and V 0 bases, and 13 bases lay outside the gene matches. The CDR3 contains 16 residues. The CDR3 coding sequence is TGCGCCAGCAGCTTGGCTCGAGCGGGGCGCCTATCGGAGCAGTTCTTC. As protein: CASSLARAGRLSEQFF.

The rearrangement joins TRBV19 to TRBJ2-7, with 9 positions matching TRBD1. Germline loops: CDR1 LNHDA, CDR2 SQIVND (reference sequence). The CDR3 is 14 residues long. Trimming cost V 5 bases and J 2 bases; bases outside gene matches: 4. The CDR3 region is CASSVGQGPYEQYF. Here the CDR3 DNA reads TGTGCCAGTAGTGTGGGACAGGGTCCCTACGAGCAGTACTTC. Complete variable domain (other parts from reference TRBV19 and TRBJ2-7): DGGITQSPKYLFRKEGQNVTLSCEQNLNHDAMYWYRQDPGQGLRLIYYSQIVNDFQKGDIAEGYSVSREKKESFPLTVTSAQKNPTAFYLCASSVGQGPYEQYFGPGTRLTVT.

The CDR3 DNA reads as TGCGCCAGCAGCCCGGACAGACAGACAAACTATGGCTACACCTTC. Its protein is CASSPDRQTNYGYTF. The V call is TRBV5-1, the J call TRBJ1-2, with a weak D call TRBD1 (6 bases). The ends were cut back, 4 bases at V and 2 bases at J, with 15 bases in the middle. CDR1 and CDR2 (germline): SGHRS, YFSETQ. The CDR3 is 15 residues long.